The present T cell receptor beta chain was sequenced within a study of blood T cell repertoires in COVID-19. Turning to the study itself: Acute and convalescent COVID-19 specimens originated in the United States, Italy and Spain.

Authors' data handling: Amplification of reference gene primers provided the estimated nucleated cell counts. The protocol was immunoSEQ multiplex PCR, while the TCRdb copy is restricted to in-frame clones and leaves out a portion. The V and J calls and clone size were taken over from that table, and D and trimming were inferred from the DNA. The sample has over 65,000 clones; 88% are singletons. As to this clone: This sample includes further DNA sequences coding for the same CDR3.

The TCR was taken from a woman in her fifties or sixties with acute or convalescent COVID-19. Sequencing was performed on peripheral blood.

The CDR3 sequence is CASSLGGRQPQHF. CDR3 nucleotide sequence: TGCGCCAGCAGCTTGGGCGGGAGACAGCCCCAGCATTTT. The V call is TRBV5-1, the J call TRBJ1-5; the D is unclear. This CDR3 comprises 13 residues. Germline V gene lookup returns CDR1 SGHRS and CDR2 YFSETQ. Trimming took off 0 bases at V and 7 bases at J, with 8 bases between the two ends.